The TCR beta chain under discussion was sequenced for a study of identical twins' blood T cells. This clonotype has ten or more counts. Its antigen is as yet unknown. General study findings and limits: Shared CDR3 clonotype counts between two donors mainly tracked the product of their cloneset sizes, twins included. Twins shared more top CDR3 clonotypes than unrelated donors did.

A previously described protocol, modified, built RNA-based TCR cDNA libraries. MiXCR, applied by TCRdb to the 5' RACE reads, yields one record per CDR3 protein. The sample consists of a few hundred thousand distinct CDR3 sequences, more than 25% of them appearing once. The germline CDR1 and CDR2 sequences are DFQATT and SNEGSKA (reference sequence). The CDR3 extends over 14 amino acids. Trimming at V came to 6 bases and at J to 6 bases, leaving 13 bases not matched to a gene. The sequenced sample consisted of PBMCs. The receptor was derived from a woman aged 18-55 years in good health. J is TRBJ1-1 and V is TRBV20-1; 7 positions agree with TRBD1. CDR3 bases: TGCAGTGCCATCAATCAGGGGGATCGCGCTGAAGCTTTCTTT. Translation gives CSAINQGDRAEAFF.